The 9 T cell receptor beta chains listed next were all sequenced from one sample in a study of OX40 agonist ivuxolimab in advanced cancers. Libraries were prepared by immunoSEQ multiplex PCR; TCRdb keeps only in-frame clonotypes and omits some of them. The table shows 68,000 or so clones, with 91% occurring only once. The starting material was CD4+ or CD8+ T cells sorted from blood, obtained in a trial of the OX40 agonist ivuxolimab. Source of these receptors: an adult with an advanced solid tumor such as melanoma, head and neck, liver or kidney cancer.

This clone is a singleton in its sample. J is TRBJ2-1 and V is TRBV7-3; 13 nucleotides line up with TRBD2. The trim removed 2 bases at V and 0 bases at J, leaving 10 bases unmatched. This CDR3 region has 20 residues. The germline V gene encodes CDR1 SGHTA and CDR2 FQGTGA. CDR3 nucleotides: TGTGCCAGCAGCTTACTGGGGACTAGCGGGGCTTATTCCTCCTACAATGAGCAGTTCTTC. This translates into CASSLLGTSGAYSSYNEQFF.

J is TRBJ1-4 and V is TRBV27, with D possibly matching TRBD1 (6 bases). This CDR3 is 15 amino acids long. Trimming removed 2 bases at V and 8 bases at J, with 15 bases between. The germline V gene has CDR1 MNHEY and CDR2 SMNVEV (reference sequence). Here the CDR3 DNA reads TGTGCCAGCAGTTTAATCGGGGGGGCGAAGGAAAAACTGTTTTTT. Its protein product is CASSLIGGAKEKLFF.

This chain connects TRBV2 to TRBJ2-2; D call uncertain. The V gene lost 3 bases and the J gene lost 0 bases, with 8 bases spanning the gap. Germline V gene sequence: CDR1 SNHLY, CDR2 FYNNEI. The CDR3 length is 15 residues. The CDR3: CASSEAAPNTGELFF. The CDR3 DNA sequence: TGTGCCAGCAGTGAGGCAGCCCCGAACACCGGGGAGCTGTTTTTT.

In its sample, this clone was seen once. This chain joins TRBV18 and TRBJ2-3; the match to TRBD1 covers 12 bases. This CDR3 has 15 amino acids. Trimming removed 6 bases from V and 5 bases from J; junction bases left unmatched: 6. CDR1 and CDR2 from the germline V gene are KGHSH and LQKENI. This chain's CDR3 is CASSLGTGGIDTQYF. CDR3 nucleotide sequence: TGTGCCAGCTCCCTGGGGACAGGGGGCATAGATACGCAGTATTTT.

This clone was detected only once. The chain carries TRBV18 and TRBJ2-2, with D possibly being TRBD1 (5 bases). CDR3 length: 13 residues. V lost 4 bases and J 7 bases, leaving 10 bases between the germline ends. The germline CDR1 and CDR2 sequences are KGHSH and LQKENI. The CDR3, as DNA: TGTGCCAGCTCACAAGGGGCTGGCGGGGAGCTGTTTTTT. Amino acid sequence: CASSQGAGGELFF.

V gene TRBV6-5 combines with J gene TRBJ2-3, with no clear D. Germline CDR1 is MNHEY and CDR2 is SVGAGI. The CDR3 loop spans 14 amino acids. The ends were cut back, 0 bases at V and 0 bases at J, with 4 bases in the middle. CDR3 protein: CASSYSDSTDTQYF. Here the CDR3 DNA reads TGTGCCAGCAGTTACTCGGACAGCACAGATACGCAGTATTTT.

The J gene is TRBJ2-2, the V gene TRBV5-4; TRBD1 matches at 7 bases. V lost 4 bases and J lost 3; bases outside the gene matches: 3. In germline, CDR1 is SGHNT, CDR2 YYREEE (reference sequence). The CDR3 runs 14 residues. CDR3 region: CASSRDSDTGELFF. CDR3 in DNA: TGTGCCAGCAGCAGGGACAGCGACACCGGGGAGCTGTTTTTT.

V and J are TRBV29-1 and TRBJ2-4; no clear D. This CDR3 spans 14 amino acids. With 4 bases removed from V and 1 base from J, the gap between germline ends came to 11 bases. Germline V gives CDR1 SQVTM, CDR2 ANQGSEA. This CDR3 reads CSVVPQAAKNIQYF. For the CDR3, the DNA is TGCAGCGTTGTGCCTCAGGCGGCCAAAAACATTCAGTACTTC. The full variable domain, its missing parts supplied by reference TRBV29-1 and TRBJ2-4, is SAVISQKPSRDICQRGTSLTIQCQVDSQVTMMFWYRQQPGQSLTLIATANQGSEATYESGFVIDKFPISRPNLTFSTLTVSNMSPEDSSIYLCSVVPQAAKNIQYFGAGTRLSVL.

The chain joins TRBV7-2 to TRBJ2-5; TRBD2 agrees at 7 bases. The CDR3 has 14 amino acids. The germline CDR1 and CDR2 sequences are SGHTA and FQGNSA. J lost 10 bases, V lost 6 bases, and 14 bases had no gene match. The chain's CDR3 is CASRSSGDPGGQYF. For the CDR3, the DNA is TGTGCCAGCAGATCCTCGGGGGACCCGGGAGGCCAGTACTTC. Full variable domain (rest looked up from reference TRBV7-2 and TRBJ2-5): GAGVSQSPSNKVTEKGKDVELRCDPISGHTALYWYRQSLGQGLEFLIYFQGNSAPDKSGLPSDRFSAERTGGSVSTLTIQRTQQEDSAVYLCASRSSGDPGGQYFGPGTRLLVL.